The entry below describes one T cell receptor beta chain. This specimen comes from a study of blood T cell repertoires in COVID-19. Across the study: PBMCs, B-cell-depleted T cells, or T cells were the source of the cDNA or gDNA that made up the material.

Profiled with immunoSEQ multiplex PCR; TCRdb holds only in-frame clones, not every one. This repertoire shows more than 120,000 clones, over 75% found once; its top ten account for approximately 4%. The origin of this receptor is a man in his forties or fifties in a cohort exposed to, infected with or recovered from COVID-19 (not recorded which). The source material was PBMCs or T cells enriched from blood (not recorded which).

The CDR3 sequence is CASSVGQWDSPLHF. The DNA of the CDR3 is TGTGCCAGCAGCGTCGGACAGTGGGATTCACCCCTCCACTTT. The chain recombines TRBV9 with TRBJ1-6; D is possibly TRBD1 (6 bases). The V and J ends lost 2 bases and 8 bases respectively, with 11 bases between them. The CDR3 contains 14 residues. Germline V gives CDR1 SGDLS, CDR2 YYNGEE.